The 30 T cell receptor beta chains given below trace back to one sample, sequenced in a study of Graves' ophthalmopathy and Graves' hyperthyroidism. For repertoire sequencing, the TCR beta CDR3 regions were amplified from RNA transcripts. Following a first-round RT-PCR that used HTBI primers, a second-round multiplex PCR was carried out. From the multiplex PCR reads, TCRdb called clonotypes with MiXCR, one entry per CDR3 protein. The sample lists approximately 1.2 million distinct CDR3 sequences, roughly two fifths occurring once. The specimen sequenced was peripheral blood or thyroid tissue (not recorded which). Every receptor here comes from an adult man with Graves' hyperthyroidism.

This clonotype showed up just a few times. V usage is TRBV4-2 and J usage is TRBJ1-1, with unresolved D. Trimming removed 2 bases from V and 6 bases from J, with 13 bases in between. The CDR3 consists of 14 residues. Germline V gene lookup returns CDR1 LGHNA and CDR2 YNFKEQ. For the CDR3, the DNA is TGTGCCAGCAGCCAAAATCGGGCGGACCCTGAAGCTTTCTTT. It translates to CASSQNRADPEAFF.

Notes on this clonotype: The junction shows a germline mismatch at one end, possibly a read error. The rearrangement uses TRBV10-3 and TRBJ2-5, with TRBD1 matching over 7 bases. The CDR3 is 14 amino acids. Germline-derived CDR1 and CDR2 are ENHRY and SYGVKD. DNA of the CDR3: TGTGCCAGCAGTTACACCGACAGGGCGGAGACCCAGTACTTC. It encodes CASSYTDRAETQYF.

This chain links TRBV6-9 with TRBJ2-7; TRBD1 is a possible D gene (5 bases). The CDR3 covers 15 residues. The V gene lost 5 bases and the J gene lost 2 bases, with 16 bases spanning the gap. Germline CDR1 and CDR2: MNHGY and SVAAGI. CDR3 in amino acids: CASSELMGPTYEQYF. The DNA for the CDR3 is TGTGCCAGCAGTGAACTCATGGGGCCCACCTACGAGCAGTACTTC.

The rearrangement uses TRBV20-1 and TRBJ2-7, with TRBD2 as a possible D gene (6 bases). Germline CDR1 is DFQATT and CDR2 is SNEGSKA (reference sequence). This CDR3 contains 13 residues. Trimming removed 1 base from V and 1 base from J, with 8 bases in between. The CDR3 bases are TGCAGTGCTAGAGCGGAGGGGTCCTACGAGCAGTACTTC. Its translation: CSARAEGSYEQYF.

This clonotype was observed many times. This chain uses TRBV7-7 with TRBJ2-5; perhaps TRBD1 as D (7 bases). Trimming pared 5 bases from V and 2 bases from J, leaving 15 bases between. The CDR3 length is 15 residues. Germline CDR1 SSHAT, CDR2 FNYEAQ (reference sequence). The CDR3 bases are TGTGCCAGCAGCAACCGGGGGACAGAACAAGAGACCCAGTACTTC. Its translation is CASSNRGTEQETQYF.

The sample holds many counts of this clonotype. V and J are TRBV24-1 and TRBJ1-1; D unclear. The germline V and J ends were trimmed by 4 bases and 4 bases, with 9 bases remaining between them. Germline CDR1 and CDR2: KGHDR and SFDVKD. The CDR3 length is 13 residues. CDR3 nucleotides: TGTGCCACCAGTGAATTCCCAGGCACTGAAGCTTTCTTT. It codes for CATSEFPGTEAFF.

This chain uses TRBV20-1 with TRBJ1-5, with D perhaps matching TRBD1 (5 bases). The V and J ends lost 0 bases and 4 bases respectively, with 28 bases between them. The CDR3 extends over 20 amino acids. Germline CDR1 reads DFQATT; CDR2 reads SNEGSKA (reference sequence). CDR3 protein: CSARDRVGFREKGINQPQHF. In DNA form, the CDR3 reads TGCAGTGCTAGAGATCGGGTCGGTTTCAGGGAGAAGGGAATTAATCAGCCCCAGCATTTT.

This chain connects TRBV6-1 to TRBJ2-7; either TRBD1 or TRBD2 may fit D (5 bases each). V was cut by 7 bases and J by 7 bases, with 11 bases left in between. This CDR3 comprises 11 residues. Germline V gene sequence: CDR1 MNHNS, CDR2 SASEGT. As DNA, the CDR3 is TGTGCCAGCACGAGGGGACGAGAGCAGTACTTC. It translates to CASTRGREQYF.

Turning to this clonotype: The germline gene is not matched at one end of the junction; a read error may be the cause. V and J are TRBV10-3 and TRBJ1-4, with TRBD1 identical over 10 bases. Germline V lookup: CDR1 ENHRY, CDR2 SYGVKD. The CDR3 extends over 15 amino acids. CDR3 nucleotides: TGTGCCAGCAGTCTAGGACAGGGGGGTATTGAAAAACTGTTTTTT. Its translation is CASSLGQGGIEKLFF.

Worth noting for this clonotype: Since a much larger clone is just one base distant, this may be a read error. In this CDR3 the conserved last residue, phenylalanine or tryptophan, is missing, so a read error is likely. This sequence joins TRBV12-3 or TRBV12-4 and TRBJ1-2; D is perhaps TRBD1 (5 bases). The V gene lost 7 bases and the J gene lost 0 bases, with 18 bases spanning the gap. The CDR3 is 16 amino acids. As DNA, the CDR3 is TGTGCCAGCATGCCACCTTGGGGGGGAGCTAACTATGGCTACACCATC. It encodes CASMPPWGGANYGYTI.

The gene calls are TRBV5-6 and TRBJ1-2; unclear D gene. The germline V gene encodes CDR1 SGHDT and CDR2 YYEEEE. The CDR3 has 18 amino acids. The ends were cut back, 3 bases at V and 2 bases at J, with 23 bases in the middle. This CDR3 is CASSSEGLVKVRNYGYTF. CDR3 nucleotide sequence: TGTGCCAGCAGCTCGGAGGGTCTTGTGAAAGTAAGGAACTATGGCTACACCTTC.

V is TRBV7-8 and J is TRBJ1-2; 11 positions agree with TRBD1. Per germline, CDR1 SGHVS and CDR2 FQNEAQ. The CDR3 totals 15 residues. The ends lost 5 bases at V and 8 bases at J; junction bases unmatched: 10. DNA of the CDR3: TGTGCCAGCAGCCCGGGACAGGGGGGAGGTCAGGGCTACACCTTC. Protein: CASSPGQGGGQGYTF.

As DNA, the CDR3 is TGTGCCAGCAGCGGCCCCTTCCAGGGCGGCGAGCAGTACTTC. Encoded protein: CASSGPFQGGEQYF. The J gene is TRBJ2-7, the V gene TRBV7-3; D is possibly TRBD1 (5 bases). The CDR3 loop spans 14 amino acids. Looked up from germline, CDR1 is SGHTA and CDR2 is FQGTGA. V was pared by 5 bases and J by 6 bases, with 17 bases between.

This clonotype was detected ten times or more. This chain joins TRBV6-6 and TRBJ2-5; the D is unclear. The V end was cut by 6 bases, the J end by 4 bases, with 12 bases between. The CDR3 has 13 amino acids. Germline CDR1 reads MNHNY; CDR2 reads SVGAGI (reference sequence). The CDR3 region is CASSPTDAETQYF. DNA for the CDR3: TGTGCCAGCAGCCCGACGGATGCAGAGACCCAGTACTTC.

This clonotype was seen only once. This may stem from a read error, because a much larger clone lies one nucleotide away. This chain links TRBV5-1 with TRBJ1-1; D unclear. V lost 4 bases and J 6 bases, leaving 7 bases between the germline ends. Germline loops: CDR1 SGHRS, CDR2 YFSETQ. This CDR3 is built from 11 residues. As DNA, the CDR3 is TGCGCCAGCAGCAAGGACGCTGAAGCTTTCTTT. This encodes CASSKDAEAFF.

CDR3 region: CASSLFVGATNEKLFF. CDR3 in DNA: TGTGCCAGCAGTTTATTTGTGGGTGCAACTAATGAAAAACTGTTTTTT. This sequence joins TRBV12-3 or TRBV12-4 and TRBJ1-4; D gene uncertain. The ends were cut back, 2 bases at V and 0 bases at J, with 10 bases in the middle. CDR3 length: 16 residues.

This clonotype was detected only a few times. The chain couples TRBV3-1 to TRBJ1-1; the D is unclear. Germline V gene sequence: CDR1 LGHDT, CDR2 YNNKEL (reference sequence). V was trimmed by 2 bases and J by 2 bases, leaving 12 bases between them. The CDR3 has 15 amino acids. The CDR3 region is CASSQSEKANTEAFF. The CDR3 nucleotides read TGTGCCAGCAGCCAATCTGAAAAGGCAAACACTGAAGCTTTCTTT.

This clonotype was recorded a few times. The chain uses TRBV19 and TRBJ2-7, with TRBD1 matching over 11 bases. Trimming took 5 bases from V and 7 from J; bases not matched to a gene: 4. This CDR3 comprises 13 residues. CDR1 and CDR2 (germline): LNHDA, SQIVND (reference sequence). The CDR3 reads CASSDGTGGEQYF. In DNA form, the CDR3 reads TGTGCCAGTAGTGATGGGACAGGGGGTGAGCAGTACTTC.

Here the CDR3 reads CASSLKPETQHF. CDR3 sequence (DNA): TGTGCCAGCAGTTTAAAGCCGGAGACCCAGCATTTT. The chain recombines TRBV12-3 or TRBV12-4 with TRBJ1-5; D gene ambiguous. CDR3 size: 12 residues. V was pared by 2 bases and J by 11 bases, with 10 bases between.

This clonotype was detected ten times or more. V and J are TRBV10-3 and TRBJ1-5; D unclear. The CDR3 runs to 12 residues. Germline V gives CDR1 ENHRY, CDR2 SYGVKD. Between the trimmed V and J ends, which lost 2 bases and 4 bases, there was a span of 3 bases. CDR3 DNA sequence: TGTGCCATCAGTGAGGGGAATCAGCCCCAGCATTTT. The encoded protein is CAISEGNQPQHF.

This clonotype was observed many times. The chain joins TRBV20-1 to TRBJ2-2; tentatively, D is TRBD1 or TRBD2 (5 bases each). Germline lookup yields CDR1 DFQATT and CDR2 SNEGSKA (reference sequence). The ends were cut back, 2 bases at V and 0 bases at J, with 7 bases in the middle. The CDR3 spans 14 residues. This CDR3 reads CSARLGANTGELFF. Here the CDR3 DNA reads TGCAGTGCTAGACTGGGGGCGAACACCGGGGAGCTGTTTTTT.

The rearrangement joins TRBV9 to TRBJ2-3; TRBD2 matches 7 bases. The CDR3 length is 15 residues. The trim removed 5 bases at V and 8 bases at J, leaving 14 bases unmatched. Germline V CDR1 and CDR2: SGDLS, YYNGEE. The CDR3 loop is CASSLGGGAYGTQYF. In DNA form, the CDR3 reads TGTGCCAGCAGTTTGGGCGGGGGAGCCTATGGTACGCAGTATTTT.

The chain couples TRBV5-4 to TRBJ1-1; TRBD1 might be the D (5 bases). The V end was cut by 4 bases, the J end by 6 bases, with 13 bases between. This CDR3 contains 13 residues. Per germline, CDR1 SGHNT and CDR2 YYREEE (reference sequence). The CDR3 DNA reads TGTGCCAGCAGCCCTGGGACCGCGGCTGAAGCTTTCTTT. Amino acids: CASSPGTAAEAFF.

With respect to this clonotype: A much larger clone differs by one base, so this may be a read error. The V gene is TRBV5-5, the J gene TRBJ2-7; no reliable D call. CDR3 length equals 9 residues. In germline, CDR1 is SGHKS, CDR2 YYEKEE (reference sequence). In DNA, the CDR3 is TGTGCCAGCGGCACCCCTCCAGACTTC. Amino acids: CASGTPPDF.

As concerns this clonotype: A much larger clone differs from this one at a single base, so this may be a read error. J is TRBJ1-1 and V is TRBV5-1; 7 bases are a match to TRBD1. Looked up from germline, CDR1 is SGHRS and CDR2 is YFSETQ. The CDR3 covers 17 residues. The chain's CDR3 is CVSSLAGTALMNTEAFF. Written as DNA, the CDR3 is TGCGTCAGCAGCTTGGCCGGGACAGCACTTATGAACACTGAAGCTTTCTTT.

This clonotype has more than one count but fewer than ten. V gene TRBV4-3 combines with J gene TRBJ2-7; D is uncertain. The ends were cut back, 0 bases at V and 0 bases at J, with 15 bases in the middle. CDR1 and CDR2 from the germline V gene are LGHNA and YSLEER. The CDR3 extends over 17 amino acids. The CDR3 DNA is TGCGCCAGCAGCCAAGATGCCATTGCGGTTTTCTCCTACGAGCAGTACTTC. The encoded protein is CASSQDAIAVFSYEQYF.

The chain recombines TRBV6-2 or TRBV6-3 with TRBJ1-1, with D tentatively TRBD1 (5 bases). The V end was cut by 2 bases, the J end by 7 bases, with 14 bases between. This CDR3 has 14 amino acids. Germline values: CDR1 MNHEY, CDR2 SVGEGT. The DNA of the CDR3 is TGTGCCAGCAGTTACCCGGGGCGAGGTGGTGAAGCTTTCTTT. Translating it yields CASSYPGRGGEAFF.

The table lists this clonotype with many counts. The chain links TRBV7-2 to TRBJ1-4; D gene ambiguous. Between the trimmed V and J ends, which lost 5 bases and 8 bases, there was a span of 12 bases. The CDR3 length is 13 residues. Germline V gene sequence: CDR1 SGHTA, CDR2 FQGNSA. The CDR3 coding sequence is TGTGCCAGCAGCCTTTTTAATCCCGAAAAACTGTTTTTT. Amino acids: CASSLFNPEKLFF.

This clonotype turned up a few times. The J gene is TRBJ2-7, the V gene TRBV14, with D maybe TRBD2 (6 bases). This CDR3 spans 16 amino acids. Deletions cut 4 bases from V and 4 bases from J, with 20 bases between. CDR1 is SGHDN and CDR2 is FVKESK in the germline V gene. This chain's CDR3 is CASSPTSQDGGYEQYF. The CDR3 DNA follows: TGTGCCAGCAGCCCGACCTCCCAGGACGGGGGATACGAGCAGTACTTC.

Turning to this clonotype: At one end, the junction sequence differs from germline, possibly due to a read error. The V call is TRBV20-1, the J call TRBJ1-5; the match to TRBD1 covers 9 bases. The germline V gene encodes CDR1 DFQATT and CDR2 SNEGSKA (reference sequence). The CDR3 consists of 14 residues. The CDR3 nucleotides read TGCAGTGCTGAGGGACAGGGTATCGATCAGCCCCATCATTTT. Its translation is CSAEGQGIDQPHHF.